This TCR beta chain is from a study of T cells after yellow fever vaccination. Study-wide context: For low cell numbers, libraries were made with SMART-Seq v4 Ultra Low Input.

V trimming: 7 bases; J trimming: 8 bases; junction bases outside the gene matches: 16. Germline-derived CDR1 and CDR2 are ENHRY and SYGVKD. This CDR3 is built from 16 residues. In its sample, this clonotype was seen a few times. Its antigen is unknown. MiXCR, applied by TCRdb to the 5' RACE reads, yields one record per CDR3 protein. Here the sample spans 250,000 or so distinct CDR3 sequences, 6.5% to 7.5% being singletons. Points from the study as a whole: Clonotypes found in both CD4 and CD8 compartments made up a small share. Post-booster reappearance was seen for most primary-vaccination clones (just under 97% CD4, roughly 91% CD8).

The material was CD4+ T cells sorted from PBMCs, obtained on the day of the yellow fever booster vaccination. This chain connects TRBV10-3 to TRBJ1-2; 10 positions match TRBD1. This receptor was identified in a man in his thirties or forties who received the YFV17D yellow fever vaccine. CDR3 region: CAINDPGTGASYGYTF. In DNA, the CDR3 is TGTGCCATCAATGATCCCGGGACAGGGGCCTCCTACGGCTACACCTTC.